The 27 T cell receptor beta chains listed next were all sequenced from one sample in a study of shared clonotypes between healthy human individuals. Produced via immunoSEQ multiplex PCR; TCRdb's table is partial and in-frame only. The table shows 850,000 to 1,200,000 clones, with roughly 80% occurring only once. The sequenced sample consisted of memory CD4+ T cells sorted from blood. Subset given: CD45RA-negative fraction. The source of these receptors is a man in his late teens or twenties in good health.

A few counts support this clone. Other DNA sequences from this sample encode an identical CDR3 as well. This chain connects TRBV5-1 to TRBJ2-7; D is unresolved. The V gene's germline CDR1 is SGHRS and CDR2 YFSETQ. V gave up 0 bases and J gave up 5 bases, with 3 bases separating them. The CDR3 sequence is 11 residues long. Here the CDR3 reads CASSLADEQYF. CDR3 bases: TGCGCCAGCAGCTTGGCCGACGAGCAGTACTTC. Supplemented by reference TRBV5-1 and TRBJ2-7, the full variable domain reads KAGVTQTPRYLIKTRGQQVTLSCSPISGHRSVSWYQQTPGQGLQFLFEYFSETQRNKGNFPGRFSGRQFSNSRSEMNVSTLELGDSALYLCASSLADEQYFGPGTRLTVT.

This clone was detected a few times. The chain is built from TRBV28 and TRBJ2-5; a possible D gene is TRBD1 (6 bases). Trimming took 1 base from V and 5 from J, leaving 11 bases between them. CDR1 is MDHEN, CDR2 SYDVKM, per germline. This CDR3 has 14 amino acids. In DNA form, the CDR3 reads TGTGCCAGCAGTTTATCCACAGGGTTGGAGACCCAGTACTTC. This translates into CASSLSTGLETQYF.

As to this clone: This may stem from a read error, because a much larger clone lies one nucleotide away. This rearrangement joins TRBV7-9 to TRBJ1-1; D is unresolved. CDR1 is SEHNR, CDR2 FQNEAQ, per germline (reference sequence). This CDR3 is 11 amino acids long. V shed 1 base and J shed 3 bases, with 0 bases lying between them. CDR3 DNA: TGTGCCAGCAGCTTAGACACTGAAGCTTTCTTT. This gives the protein CASSLDTEAFF. The full variable domain, rest sourced from reference TRBV7-9 and TRBJ1-1, is DTGVSQNPRHKITKRGQNVTFRCDPISEHNRLYWYRQTLGQGPEFLTYFQNEAQLEKSRLLSDRFSAERPKGSFSTLEIQRTEQGDSAMYLCASSLDTEAFFGQGTRLTVV.

This rearrangement joins TRBV5-6 to TRBJ2-3; D unclear. CDR3 length equals 15 residues. The ends were cut back, 0 bases at V and 3 bases at J, with 11 bases in the middle. The germline V gene has CDR1 SGHDT and CDR2 YYEEEE. The CDR3 loop is CASSLAVGQTDTQYF. The CDR3 DNA reads as TGTGCCAGCAGCTTGGCCGTCGGTCAAACAGATACGCAGTATTTT. The complete variable domain, with remaining parts taken from reference TRBV5-6 and TRBJ2-3, reads DAGVTQSPTHLIKTRGQQVTLRCSPKSGHDTVSWYQQALGQGPQFIFQYYEEEERQRGNFPDRFSGHQFPNYSSELNVNALLLGDSALYLCASSLAVGQTDTQYFGPGTRLTVL.

This clone was counted a few times. The chain employs TRBV25-1 and TRBJ1-1; the D gene is possibly TRBD1 (5 bases). Germline CDR1 and CDR2: MGHDK and SYGVNS. Trimming took off 3 bases at V and 3 bases at J, with 11 bases between the two ends. The CDR3 runs 14 residues. The CDR3 loop reads CASSDPTGYTEAFF. The CDR3 bases are TGTGCCAGCAGTGACCCCACAGGTTACACTGAAGCTTTCTTT.

CDR3 sequence reads: CASSLSGGFSYNSPLHF. CDR3 DNA: TGCGCCAGCAGCTTGAGTGGGGGATTCTCCTATAATTCACCCCTCCACTTT. The chain has TRBV5-1 and TRBJ1-6, with D perhaps TRBD1 (5 bases). The V gene's germline CDR1 is SGHRS and CDR2 YFSETQ. The CDR3 runs to 17 residues. V lost 1 base, J lost 0 bases, and 11 bases lay in between. Together with reference TRBV5-1 and TRBJ1-6, the CDR3 gives the full variable domain: KAGVTQTPRYLIKTRGQQVTLSCSPISGHRSVSWYQQTPGQGLQFLFEYFSETQRNKGNFPGRFSGRQFSNSRSEMNVSTLELGDSALYLCASSLSGGFSYNSPLHFGNGTRLTVT.

This clone has a single count. The chain employs TRBV7-8 and TRBJ1-1, with D unclear. Trimming took 3 bases from V and 3 from J, leaving 5 bases between them. Per the germline V gene, CDR1 is SGHVS and CDR2 is FQNEAQ. This CDR3 comprises 12 residues. The DNA of the CDR3 is TGTGCCAGCAGCTTGTTTGACACTGAAGCTTTCTTT. It yields the protein CASSLFDTEAFF.

DNA for the CDR3: TGTGCCAGCAGCAGCCTAAAAACAGGGACCTACGAGCAGTACTTC. It codes for CASSSLKTGTYEQYF. The V call is TRBV21-1, the J call TRBJ2-7; TRBD1, the D gene given by the table, was not confirmed from the DNA. TRBV21-1 is labeled a pseudogene. The CDR3 covers 15 residues.

This clone appeared many times. The rearrangement uses TRBV7-6 and TRBJ2-5, with unresolved D. Germline V gene lookup returns CDR1 SGHVS and CDR2 FNYEAQ. V gave up 5 bases and J gave up 2 bases, with 3 bases separating them. The CDR3 totals 11 residues. CDR3: CASSHQETQYF. The CDR3 DNA follows: TGTGCCAGCAGCCATCAAGAGACCCAGTACTTC.

V usage is TRBV7-3 and J usage is TRBJ1-6; D perhaps matches TRBD1 (5 bases). Trimming removed 5 bases from V and 14 bases from J, with 13 bases in between. The CDR3 is 12 amino acids. Germline V gene data show CDR1 as SGHTA and CDR2 as FQGTGA. In nucleotides, the CDR3 is TGTGCCAGCAGCCCCGGTGGGGGGACCCTCCACTTT. Translation: CASSPGGGTLHF.

This chain connects TRBV2 to TRBJ1-2; no reliable D call. This CDR3 region has 13 residues. Germline V gene data show CDR1 as SNHLY and CDR2 as FYNNEI. Trimming pared 3 bases from V and 4 bases from J, leaving 9 bases between. The CDR3 reads CASSEGGTYGYTF. DNA of the CDR3: TGTGCCAGCAGTGAGGGCGGCACCTATGGCTACACCTTC.

The chain employs TRBV6-1 and TRBJ2-7; 8 positions match TRBD1. Trimming cost V 2 bases and J 3 bases; bases outside gene matches: 6. There are 15 residues in the CDR3. Germline V lookup: CDR1 MNHNS, CDR2 SASEGT. The CDR3 loop reads CASSESGTGFYEQYF. CDR3 coding DNA: TGTGCCAGCAGTGAATCTGGGACAGGCTTCTACGAGCAGTACTTC.

The chain employs TRBV28 and TRBJ2-5; 11 bases agree with TRBD2. Germline V lookup: CDR1 MDHEN, CDR2 SYDVKM. The CDR3 spans 16 residues. V was pared by 5 bases and J by 9 bases, with 14 bases of the junction left unmatched. CDR3 in amino acids: CASSRGTSGAQGAQYF. The CDR3 DNA reads TGTGCCAGCAGTCGCGGGACTAGCGGTGCTCAAGGGGCCCAGTACTTC.

The J gene is TRBJ1-1, the V gene TRBV11-2; D gene unclear. Trimming left V 4 bases short and J 3 bases short, with 3 bases between. Germline V CDR1 and CDR2: SGHAT, FQNNGV. This CDR3 has 11 residues. The CDR3 sequence: CASSSYTEAFF. DNA for the CDR3: TGTGCCAGCAGCTCTTACACTGAAGCTTTCTTT.

V usage is TRBV11-3 and J usage is TRBJ2-5; 7 bases map to TRBD1. This CDR3 contains 16 residues. Per the germline V gene, CDR1 is SGHNT and CDR2 is YENEEA. Trimming at V came to 5 bases and at J to 2 bases, leaving 11 bases not matched to a gene. CDR3 DNA sequence: TGTGCCAGCAGCCCTATAACGCACAGGGGTCAAGAGACCCAGTACTTC. This translates into CASSPITHRGQETQYF. Based on the CDR3 plus reference TRBV11-3 and TRBJ2-5, the full variable domain is EAGVVQSPRYKIIEKKQPVAFWCNPISGHNTLYWYLQNLGQGPELLIRYENEEAVDDSQLPKDRFSAERLKGVDSTLKIQPAELGDSAVYLCASSPITHRGQETQYFGPGTRLLVL.

Notes on this clone: Additional DNA sequences in this sample encode the identical CDR3. The rearrangement uses TRBV18 and TRBJ2-1; D is perhaps TRBD2 (5 bases). Trimming removed 3 bases from V and 0 bases from J, with 12 bases in between. Germline V gene data show CDR1 as KGHSH and CDR2 as LQKENI. The length of the CDR3 is 16 residues. The CDR3 region is CASSPPVGSSYNEQFF. The CDR3 region has the DNA TGTGCCAGCTCACCCCCGGTAGGGAGCTCCTACAATGAGCAGTTCTTC.

This clone appeared a few times. The chain couples TRBV16 to TRBJ2-1, with D possibly TRBD1 on 6 matching bases. V was trimmed by 4 bases and J by 3 bases, leaving 22 bases between them. Germline loops: CDR1 KGHSY, CDR2 FQNENV. The CDR3 loop spans 18 amino acids. The CDR3 DNA reads as TGTGCCAGCAGCCGCCGCAGAAAACGGGACACTTTCTACAATGAGCAGTTCTTC. Translating gives CASSRRRKRDTFYNEQFF.

About this clone: Other nucleotide sequences in the sample specify the same CDR3. This sequence joins TRBV7-9 and TRBJ1-5; 9 positions agree with TRBD1. CDR3 length equals 14 residues. V lost 4 bases to trimming and J lost 5 bases; unmatched junction nucleotides: 3. In germline, CDR1 is SEHNR, CDR2 FQNEAQ (reference sequence). The CDR3, as DNA: TGTGCCAGCAGCTCCGACAGGGGGGATCAGCCCCAGCATTTT. This sequence encodes CASSSDRGDQPQHF. The full variable domain, in which reference TRBV7-9 and TRBJ1-5 provide the parts outside the CDR3, is DTGVSQNPRHKITKRGQNVTFRCDPISEHNRLYWYRQTLGQGPEFLTYFQNEAQLEKSRLLSDRFSAERPKGSFSTLEIQRTEQGDSAMYLCASSSDRGDQPQHFGDGTRLSIL.

Concerning this clone itself: The same CDR3 arises from other DNA sequences in this sample as well. This chain links TRBV9 with TRBJ1-1; D is unresolved. The CDR3 has 14 amino acids. The V end was cut by 3 bases, the J end by 0 bases, with 9 bases between. CDR1 is SGDLS and CDR2 is YYNGEE in the germline V gene. The CDR3 coding sequence is TGTGCCAGCAGCGAGACTGGTATGAACACTGAAGCTTTCTTT. Its protein product is CASSETGMNTEAFF.

The rearrangement uses TRBV7-8 and TRBJ2-1, with 9 bases matching TRBD2. This CDR3 region has 17 residues. V was clipped by 5 bases and J by 8 bases; unmatched bases: 16. Germline V gene data show CDR1 as SGHVS and CDR2 as FQNEAQ. The CDR3 protein is CASSPLPMAGGSDEQFF. DNA for the CDR3: TGTGCCAGCAGCCCCCTCCCTATGGCGGGAGGGAGCGATGAGCAGTTCTTC.

CDR3 nucleotide sequence: TGTGCCAGTAGTATGACGGGCCTAGATTTAGAAGCTTTCTTT. It specifies CASSMTGLDLEAFF. The rearrangement links TRBV19 to TRBJ1-1; D gene ambiguous. The V end was cut by 3 bases, the J end by 8 bases, with 16 bases between. Germline V gene lookup returns CDR1 LNHDA and CDR2 SQIVND (reference sequence). The CDR3 runs to 14 residues.

J is TRBJ1-2 and V is TRBV14; no clear D. V gave up 1 base and J gave up 0 bases, with 15 bases separating them. Germline V gives CDR1 SGHDN, CDR2 FVKESK. This CDR3 contains 17 residues. In DNA, the CDR3 is TGTGCCAGCAGCCAAGCGCTTTTCAGGCTTACTAACTATGGCTACACCTTC. It translates to CASSQALFRLTNYGYTF.

V usage is TRBV14 and J usage is TRBJ2-5; the match to TRBD2 covers 9 bases. CDR1 SGHDN and CDR2 FVKESK come from the germline V gene. This CDR3 is 14 amino acids long. The trim removed 8 bases at V and 5 bases at J, leaving 9 bases unmatched. In DNA form, the CDR3 reads TGTGCCAGCGGGGTCAGCGGGGGGCTTGAGACCCAGTACTTC. This encodes CASGVSGGLETQYF.

In the case of this clone: A read error may explain this, as a much larger clone is one base away. V and J are TRBV6-6 and TRBJ1-4, with 7 bases fitting TRBD1. From germline, CDR1 is MNHNY and CDR2 SVGAGI (reference sequence). The CDR3 covers 14 residues. V trimming: 4 bases; J trimming: 4 bases; junction bases outside the gene matches: 3. In DNA form, the CDR3 reads TGTGCCAGCAGTTGGGGACAGATTAATGAAAAACTGTTTTTT. Translated: CASSWGQINEKLFF.

This clone was picked up a small number of times. The gene calls are TRBV5-1 and TRBJ1-2; 7 nucleotides match TRBD1. Germline lookup yields CDR1 SGHRS and CDR2 YFSETQ. With 0 bases clipped from V and 1 base from J, the junction kept 0 bases outside the gene matches. The CDR3 sequence is 14 residues long. The CDR3 here is CASSLAGGNYGYTF. CDR3 in DNA: TGCGCCAGCAGCTTGGCAGGGGGTAACTATGGCTACACCTTC.

The chain combines TRBV6-5 with TRBJ1-6; 7 positions match TRBD1. Looked up from germline, CDR1 is MNHEY and CDR2 is SVGAGI. The CDR3 runs 14 residues. Trimming cost V 7 bases and J 5 bases; bases outside gene matches: 5. The DNA of the CDR3 is TGTGCCAGCACCCGGGGACAGAATAATTCACCCCTCCACTTT. Its translation: CASTRGQNNSPLHF.

CDR3 sequence reads: CASSVAALQETQYF. CDR3 nucleotide sequence: TGTGCCAGCAGCGTAGCGGCCCTCCAAGAGACCCAGTACTTC. J is TRBJ2-5 and V is TRBV9, with D uncertain. Germline CDR1 SGDLS, CDR2 YYNGEE. CDR3 size: 14 residues. With 0 bases removed from V and 1 base from J, the gap between germline ends came to 7 bases.